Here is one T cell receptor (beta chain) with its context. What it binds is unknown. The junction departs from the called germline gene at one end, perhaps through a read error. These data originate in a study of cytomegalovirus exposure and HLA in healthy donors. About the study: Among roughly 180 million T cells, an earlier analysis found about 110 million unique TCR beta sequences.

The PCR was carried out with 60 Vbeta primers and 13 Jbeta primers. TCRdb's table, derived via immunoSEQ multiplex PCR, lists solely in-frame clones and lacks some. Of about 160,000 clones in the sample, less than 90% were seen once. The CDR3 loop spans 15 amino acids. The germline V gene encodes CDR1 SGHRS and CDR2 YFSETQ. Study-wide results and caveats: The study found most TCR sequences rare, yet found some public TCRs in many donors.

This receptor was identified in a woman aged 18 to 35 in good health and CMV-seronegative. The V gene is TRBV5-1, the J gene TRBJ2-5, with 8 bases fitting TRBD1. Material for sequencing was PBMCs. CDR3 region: CASSLRTGLGETQYF. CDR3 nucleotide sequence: TGTGCCAGCAGCCTCAGGACAGGGTTGGGTGAGACCCAGTACTTC.